This TCR beta chain is drawn from a study of Graves' ophthalmopathy and Graves' hyperthyroidism. CDR1 and CDR2 (germline): LGHNA, YNFKEQ. This CDR3 is 14 amino acids long. V was trimmed by 4 bases and J by 4 bases, leaving 13 bases between them. TCR beta CDR3 amplification used RNA transcripts. First-round RT-PCR employed HTBI primers, with a second-round multiplex PCR after it. Each CDR3 protein is one row after TCRdb ran MiXCR on the multiplex PCR reads. This table holds 600,000 to 650,000 distinct CDR3 sequences, 20% to 25% found once. Sequencing used peripheral blood. The sequence was collected from a woman aged 18-30 years with stable Graves' hyperthyroidism. Some clones in this sample may be carry-over from other donors' samples. The chain couples TRBV4-2 to TRBJ1-1, with D unclear. CDR3 in DNA: TGTGCCAGCAGCCCTCCAGGAAAGGCCACTGAAGCTTTCTTT. It codes for CASSPPGKATEAFF.